This T cell receptor beta chain was captured in a study of identifying expanded T cells in peripheral blood. The protocol was immunoSEQ multiplex PCR, while the TCRdb copy is restricted to in-frame clones and leaves out a portion. The sample lists approximately 100,000 clones, about 87% occurring once. Trimming stripped 0 bases from V and 2 bases from J, with 11 bases between. This CDR3 region has 15 residues. The origin of this receptor is a person between 18 and 75 years old in good health. Sequencing was done on a sample of blood. The chain couples TRBV23-1 to TRBJ2-7; TRBD2 might be the D (5 bases). TRBV23-1 is annotated as an ORF whose role is uncertain. The CDR3 is CASSQSEATTYEQYF. CDR3 nucleotide sequence: TGCGCCAGCAGTCAATCGGAGGCAACCACCTACGAGCAGTACTTC.